This TCR beta chain was captured by sequencing in a study of blood T cell repertoires in COVID-19. Study-level information: Sites across the United States, Italy and Spain contributed samples from acute and convalescent COVID-19. The analysed material was cDNA or gDNA that came from T cells, B-cell-depleted T cells, or PBMCs.

In the study's own analysis: Reference gene primer amplification gave estimated nucleated cell counts. The repertoire was sequenced with immunoSEQ multiplex PCR; TCRdb's copy has only in-frame clones and lacks some. V, J and clone size are those of that table, while D and trimming were read from the DNA. The sample lists approximately 280,000 clones; around 89% were seen once. This receptor was obtained from a man in his forties with acute or convalescent COVID-19. The sample consisted of peripheral blood.

The CDR3 region has the DNA TGTGCCAGAAGTCGCCACCCCCGGACAGGGCCGCAGGGGGAGCAGTACTTC. The encoded protein is CARSRHPRTGPQGEQYF. The chain uses TRBV5-3 and TRBJ2-7; 8 positions agree with TRBD1. TRBV5-3 is an ORF, and what it does is uncertain. V lost 5 bases to trimming and J lost 7 bases; unmatched junction nucleotides: 20. This CDR3 is 17 amino acids long.